This T cell receptor beta chain stems from a study of T cell responses to AZD1222 COVID-19 vaccine. To note about this clone: Its antigen remains unknown.

Per germline, CDR1 MNHGY and CDR2 SAAAGT. The trim removed 2 bases at V and 5 bases at J, leaving 9 bases unmatched. This CDR3 spans 17 amino acids. Study-level points and caveats: CD4 TCRs covered the whole spike, strongest at regions 160-218 and 743-854.

Here immunoSEQ multiplex PCR was the method, and the copy in TCRdb shows in-frame clones only, minus some. The sample records about 120,000 clones, roughly 91% being singletons. The sample was peripheral blood, taken 28 days after the second AZD1222 dose. The rearrangement links TRBV6-8 to TRBJ2-3, with TRBD2 matching over 11 bases. This sequence originates from an adult who received the AZD1222 COVID-19 vaccine. The CDR3 reads CASSYVPSGRFGDTQYF. For the CDR3, the DNA is TGTGCCAGCAGTTACGTCCCTAGCGGGAGGTTTGGAGATACGCAGTATTTT.